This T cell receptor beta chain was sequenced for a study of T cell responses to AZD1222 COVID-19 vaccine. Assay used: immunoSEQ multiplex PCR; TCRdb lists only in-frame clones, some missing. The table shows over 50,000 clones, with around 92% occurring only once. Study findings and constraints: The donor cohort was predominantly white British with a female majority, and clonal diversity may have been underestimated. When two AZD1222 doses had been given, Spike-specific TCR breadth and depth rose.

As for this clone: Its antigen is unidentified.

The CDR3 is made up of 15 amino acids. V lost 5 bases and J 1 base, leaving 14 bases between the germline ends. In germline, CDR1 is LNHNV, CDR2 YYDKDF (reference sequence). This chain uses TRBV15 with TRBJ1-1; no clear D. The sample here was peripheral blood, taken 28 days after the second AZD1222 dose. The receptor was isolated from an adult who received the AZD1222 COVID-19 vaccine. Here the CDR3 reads CATSVAGFGNTEAFF. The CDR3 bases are TGTGCCACCAGCGTAGCGGGGTTTGGGAACACTGAAGCTTTCTTT.